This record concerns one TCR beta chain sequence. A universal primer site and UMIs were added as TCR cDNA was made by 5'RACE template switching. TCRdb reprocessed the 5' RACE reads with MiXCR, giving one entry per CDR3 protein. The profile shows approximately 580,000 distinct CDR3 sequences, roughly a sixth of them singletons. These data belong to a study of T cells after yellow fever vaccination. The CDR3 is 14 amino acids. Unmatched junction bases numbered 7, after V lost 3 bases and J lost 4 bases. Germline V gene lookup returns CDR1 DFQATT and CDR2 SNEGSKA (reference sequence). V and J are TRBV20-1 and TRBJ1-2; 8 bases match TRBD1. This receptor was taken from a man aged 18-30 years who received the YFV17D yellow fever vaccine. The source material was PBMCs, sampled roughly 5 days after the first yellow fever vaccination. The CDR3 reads CSASRTTGAYGYTF. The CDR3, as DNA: TGCAGTGCTAGCCGAACGACAGGGGCCTATGGCTACACCTTC.